A selection of T cell receptor beta chains follows, all from one sample in a study of T cells after yellow fever vaccination. TCRdb analysed the 5' RACE reads with MiXCR anew, one entry per CDR3 protein. The table includes some 160,000 distinct CDR3 sequences, roughly 8.8% detected once. Source: CD8+ T cells sorted from PBMCs, taken 45 days after the yellow fever booster vaccination. The source is a man in his late teens or twenties who received the YFV17D yellow fever vaccine. Each CDR3 is given with its conserved first and last residue. The D gene is left open where the match is weak. A clone size is listed for some rows: how often the clone was seen (once, few, many), or a class if it is expanded.

v_gene	j_gene	d_gene	abundance	len	CDR3aa	CDR3nt
TRBV6-5	TRBJ2-7	TRBD2	few	14	CASRPTSGSYEQYF	TGTGCCAGCAGACCGACTAGCGGCTCCTACGAGCAGTACTTC
TRBV29-1	TRBJ2-1	TRBD2	many	17	CSVDGLAGGTSYNEQFF	TGCAGCGTTGACGGACTAGCGGGGGGGACCTCCTACAATGAGCAGTTCTTC
TRBV27	TRBJ2-1	-	few	11	CASSWGVEQFF	TGTGCCAGCAGTTGGGGGGTTGAGCAGTTCTTC
TRBV20-1	TRBJ1-1	-	few	12	CSVLQGNTEAFF	TGCAGTGTTCTCCAGGGGAACACTGAAGCTTTCTTT
TRBV11-2	TRBJ2-7	-	few	14	CASSLLAGLYEQYF	TGTGCCAGCAGTCTACTCGCCGGCCTCTACGAGCAGTACTTC
TRBV27	TRBJ1-5	-	-	13	CASGGAMYQPQHF	TGTGCCAGCGGGGGGGCGATGTATCAGCCCCAGCATTTT
TRBV6-6	TRBJ2-3	-	few	17	CASSSTTGPTRTDTQYF	TGTGCCAGCAGTTCCACCACGGGCCCTACAAGGACAGATACGCAGTATTTT
TRBV4-3	TRBJ2-1	-	-	13	CASSQDEEYEQFF	TGCGCCAGCAGCCAAGACGAGGAGTACGAGCAGTTCTTC
TRBV5-1	TRBJ2-3	-	few	15	CASSLGWSSTDTQYF	TGCGCCAGCAGCTTGGGGTGGTCCTCCACAGATACGCAGTATTTT
TRBV7-3	TRBJ2-1	-	few	13	CASSFGGANEQFF	TGTGCCAGCAGCTTTGGGGGGGCAAATGAGCAGTTCTTC
TRBV14	TRBJ2-5	-	few	15	CASSQVRGRGETQYF	TGTGCCAGCAGCCAAGTGAGGGGCCGCGGAGAGACCCAGTACTTC
TRBV15	TRBJ1-1	-	few	12	CATSTMNTEAFF	TGTGCCACCAGCACCATGAACACTGAAGCTTTCTTT
TRBV11-1	TRBJ1-1	-	many	14	CASSFGTANTEAFF	TGTGCCAGCAGCTTCGGGACGGCGAACACTGAAGCTTTCTTT
TRBV4-3	TRBJ2-5	-	few	14	CASSQDPSEETQYF	TGCGCCAGCAGCCAAGATCCTAGCGAGGAGACCCAGTACTTC
TRBV12-3/TRBV12-4	TRBJ1-3	-	many	15	CASTLLRSSGNTIYF	TGTGCCAGTACTCTACTCAGGAGCTCTGGAAACACCATATATTTT
TRBV12-3/TRBV12-4	TRBJ1-5	-	few	14	CASTLEGFNQPQHF	TGTGCCAGCACCCTGGAGGGATTTAATCAGCCCCAGCATTTT
TRBV29-1	TRBJ1-2	-	-	12	CSVTLLNYGYTF	TGCAGCGTCACCCTCCTAAACTATGGCTACACCTTC
TRBV30	TRBJ2-5	TRBD2	few	15	CAGFRRGGKQETQYF	TGTGCCGGGTTCCGACGGGGAGGGAAACAAGAGACCCAGTACTTC
TRBV7-9	TRBJ1-2	-	-	11	CASSPREVFTF	TGTGCCAGCAGCCCTCGTGAGGTTTTCACCTTC
TRBV27	TRBJ1-2	TRBD1	few	15	CASSLGDRPTEGYTF	TGTGCCAGCAGTTTGGGGGACAGACCCACGGAGGGCTACACCTTC
TRBV7-9	TRBJ2-7	-	-	13	CASSFLRDWEQYF	TGTGCCAGCAGCTTCCTTCGGGACTGGGAGCAGTACTTC
TRBV25-1	TRBJ2-5	-	-	16	CASSEWGLQVGETQYF	TGTGCCAGCAGTGAATGGGGCCTGCAGGTTGGGGAGACCCAGTACTTC
TRBV12-3/TRBV12-4	TRBJ2-5	-	-	17	CASSSLREGFYQETQYF	TGTGCCAGCAGTTCCCTTCGCGAGGGGTTCTACCAAGAGACCCAGTACTTC
TRBV27	TRBJ2-1	TRBD2	-	16	CASSHPSGLALDGQFF	TGTGCCAGCAGTCACCCCTCGGGACTAGCATTAGATGGGCAGTTCTTC
TRBV27	TRBJ1-2	-	-	14	CASSSGLRGFGYTF	TGTGCCAGCAGTTCGGGCCTCCGGGGGTTTGGCTACACCTTC
TRBV6-5	TRBJ2-2	-	-	15	CASSYTGPNTGELFF	TGTGCCAGCAGTTACACAGGACCGAACACCGGGGAGCTGTTTTTT
TRBV12-3/TRBV12-4	TRBJ2-3	TRBD2	-	14	CASMQRGGTDTQYF	TGTGCCAGCATGCAGCGGGGGGGCACAGATACGCAGTATTTT
TRBV3-1	TRBJ2-3	TRBD2	few	16	CASSDLLAELTDTQYF	TGTGCCAGCAGCGACCTGCTAGCGGAACTCACAGATACGCAGTATTTT
TRBV2	TRBJ2-3	-	-	15	CASSARDPVTDTQYF	TGTGCCAGCAGTGCCAGGGACCCCGTTACAGATACGCAGTATTTT
TRBV6-2/TRBV6-3	TRBJ1-1	TRBD1	-	16	CASSWSAQGLWTEAFF	TGTGCCAGCAGTTGGTCGGCACAGGGGCTGTGGACTGAAGCTTTCTTT
TRBV4-3	TRBJ2-1	TRBD1	many	15	CASSQAGQGIDEQFF	TGCGCCAGCAGCCAAGCGGGACAGGGGATCGATGAGCAGTTCTTC
TRBV7-2	TRBJ2-3	-	-	14	CASSHTEGADTQYF	TGTGCCAGCAGCCATACTGAGGGGGCAGATACGCAGTATTTT
TRBV5-1	TRBJ2-7	TRBD2	many	18	CASSPRLAGALSSYEQYF	TGCGCCAGCAGCCCGAGACTAGCGGGGGCCTTGAGCTCCTACGAGCAGTACTTC
TRBV7-8	TRBJ2-2	-	-	19	CASSLTLVGGAANTGELFF	TGTGCCAGCAGCTTAACCCTAGTAGGCGGGGCCGCGAACACCGGGGAGCTGTTTTTT
TRBV7-6	TRBJ2-5	TRBD1	many	16	CASTKTINQGVETQYF	TGTGCCAGCACCAAGACCATTAACCAGGGGGTGGAGACCCAGTACTTC
TRBV4-1	TRBJ2-5	-	-	15	CASSRRVGEGETQYF	TGCGCCAGCAGCCGACGGGTGGGGGAAGGAGAGACCCAGTACTTC
TRBV6-5	TRBJ1-1	-	many	14	CASSYRGLNTEAFF	TGTGCCAGCAGTTACAGGGGACTGAACACTGAAGCTTTCTTT
TRBV7-2	TRBJ2-7	TRBD2	once	15	CASSFTSGVGYEQYF	TGTGCCAGCAGCTTCACTAGCGGGGTGGGCTACGAGCAGTACTTC
TRBV11-2	TRBJ1-1	TRBD1	few	14	CASSLYPQGAEAFF	TGTGCCAGCAGCTTATATCCCCAGGGGGCAGAAGCTTTCTTT
TRBV5-6	TRBJ2-1	-	-	17	CASSMEGDGGSYNEQFF	TGTGCCAGCAGCATGGAGGGGGACGGGGGTTCCTACAATGAGCAGTTCTTC
TRBV20-1	TRBJ2-1	-	-	13	CSAREPAYNEQFF	TGCAGTGCTAGAGAGCCGGCCTACAATGAGCAGTTCTTC
TRBV4-1	TRBJ1-5	-	many	14	CASSPGALNQPQHF	TGCGCCAGCAGCCCCGGGGCACTAAATCAGCCCCAGCATTTT
TRBV7-6	TRBJ2-5	-	few	16	CASSPRWGASRETQYF	TGTGCCAGCAGCCCTAGGTGGGGGGCGAGTCGAGAGACCCAGTACTTC
TRBV7-9	TRBJ2-1	TRBD2	few	13	CASSPGLAGAGFF	TGTGCCAGCAGCCCCGGACTAGCGGGGGCCGGGTTCTTC
TRBV6-5	TRBJ2-7	-	few	13	CASSWGPSYEQYF	TGTGCCAGCAGTTGGGGGCCCTCCTACGAGCAGTACTTC
TRBV29-1	TRBJ2-6	-	-	13	CSVDSTGANVLTF	TGCAGCGTTGACAGTACTGGGGCCAACGTCCTGACTTTC
TRBV7-9	TRBJ2-5	TRBD2	few	16	CASSSLAGSFQETQYF	TGTGCCAGCAGCTCGTTAGCGGGCAGCTTCCAAGAGACCCAGTACTTC
TRBV5-6	TRBJ1-1	TRBD1	few	17	CASISQGQGIMNTEAFF	TGTGCCAGCATCTCCCAAGGACAGGGAATTATGAACACTGAAGCTTTCTTT
TRBV6-1	TRBJ2-7	-	-	16	CASSEGGGLTSYEQYF	TGTGCCAGCAGTGAAGGGGGCGGACTTACCTCCTACGAGCAGTACTTC
TRBV20-1	TRBJ2-2	TRBD2	-	15	CSARPRGGNTGELFF	TGCAGTGCTAGGCCGCGGGGGGGTAACACCGGGGAGCTGTTTTTT
TRBV27	TRBJ1-1	-	many	16	CASRIYGRGSNTEAFF	TGTGCCAGCAGAATATATGGCCGGGGGTCGAACACTGAAGCTTTCTTT
TRBV6-5	TRBJ1-5	TRBD1	few	16	CASRPGQGAINQPQHF	TGTGCCAGCAGACCGGGACAGGGGGCTATTAATCAGCCCCAGCATTTT
TRBV7-9	TRBJ1-1	-	-	18	CASSTRTPGEGVGTEAFF	TGTGCCAGCAGCACGAGGACGCCCGGTGAGGGTGTGGGCACTGAAGCTTTCTTT
TRBV7-2	TRBJ2-3	-	few	14	CASSFLHSTDTQYF	TGTGCCAGCAGCTTTCTCCATAGCACAGATACGCAGTATTTT
TRBV6-5	TRBJ2-5	TRBD2	-	15	CASSSSGGRQETQYF	TGTGCCAGCAGTAGTAGCGGGGGGCGGCAAGAGACCCAGTACTTC
TRBV20-1	TRBJ2-2	-	-	12	CSAASAGGELFF	TGCAGTGCTGCCTCCGCGGGCGGGGAGCTGTTTTTT
TRBV6-6	TRBJ1-1	-	few	12	CASRRRNTEAFF	TGTGCCAGCAGACGAAGGAACACTGAAGCTTTCTTT